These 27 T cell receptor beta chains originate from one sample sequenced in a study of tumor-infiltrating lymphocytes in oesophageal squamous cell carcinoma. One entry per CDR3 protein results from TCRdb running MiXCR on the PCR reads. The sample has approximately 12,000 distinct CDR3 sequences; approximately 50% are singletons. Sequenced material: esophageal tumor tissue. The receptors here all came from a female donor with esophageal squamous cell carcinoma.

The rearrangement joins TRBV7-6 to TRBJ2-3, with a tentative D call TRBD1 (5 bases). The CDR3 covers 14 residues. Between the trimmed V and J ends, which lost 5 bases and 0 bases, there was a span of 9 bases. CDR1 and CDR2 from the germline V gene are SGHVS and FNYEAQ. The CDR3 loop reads CASSNRQSTDTQYF. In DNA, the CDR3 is TGTGCCAGCAGCAATCGACAGAGCACAGATACGCAGTATTTT.

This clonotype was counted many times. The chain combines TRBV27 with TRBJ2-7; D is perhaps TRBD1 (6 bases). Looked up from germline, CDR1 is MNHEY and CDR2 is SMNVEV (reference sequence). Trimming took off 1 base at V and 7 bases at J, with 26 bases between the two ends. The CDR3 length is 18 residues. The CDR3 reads CASSLWVAGAGPSDEQYF. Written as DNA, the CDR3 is TGTGCCAGCAGTTTATGGGTGGCAGGGGCCGGACCAAGCGATGAGCAGTACTTC.

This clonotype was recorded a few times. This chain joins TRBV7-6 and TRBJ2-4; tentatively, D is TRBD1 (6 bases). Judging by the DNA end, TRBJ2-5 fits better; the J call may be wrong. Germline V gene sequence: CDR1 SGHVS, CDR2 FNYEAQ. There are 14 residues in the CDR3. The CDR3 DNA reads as TGTGCCAGCAGCCCTAATCCAGGGGAAGAGACCCAGTACTTC. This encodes CASSPNPGEETQYF.

In DNA form, the CDR3 reads TGTGCCAGCAGCTTAGGACCTCGGCTGTTCTTC. This gives the protein CASSLGPRLFF. The chain joins TRBV7-6 to TRBJ2-1; no firm D call. CDR3 length equals 11 residues. Germline CDR1 and CDR2: SGHVS and FNYEAQ. Deletions cut 1 base from V and 15 bases from J, with 10 bases between.

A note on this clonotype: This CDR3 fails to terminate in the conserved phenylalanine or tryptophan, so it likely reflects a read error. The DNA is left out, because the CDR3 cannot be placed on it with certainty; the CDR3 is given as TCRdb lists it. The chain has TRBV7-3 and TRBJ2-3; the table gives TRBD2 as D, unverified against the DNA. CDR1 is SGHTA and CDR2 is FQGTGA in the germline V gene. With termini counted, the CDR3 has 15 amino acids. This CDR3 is CASSLTAGNEQFFGP.

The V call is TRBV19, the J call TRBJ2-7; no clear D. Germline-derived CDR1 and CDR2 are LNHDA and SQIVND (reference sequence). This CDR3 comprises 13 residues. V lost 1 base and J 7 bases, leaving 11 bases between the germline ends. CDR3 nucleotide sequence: TGTGCCAGTAGTATAGCGGGTTTGAATGAGCAGTACTTC. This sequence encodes CASSIAGLNEQYF. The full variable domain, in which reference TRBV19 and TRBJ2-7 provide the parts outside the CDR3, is DGGITQSPKYLFRKEGQNVTLSCEQNLNHDAMYWYRQDPGQGLRLIYYSQIVNDFQKGDIAEGYSVSREKKESFPLTVTSAQKNPTAFYLCASSIAGLNEQYFGPGTRLTVT.

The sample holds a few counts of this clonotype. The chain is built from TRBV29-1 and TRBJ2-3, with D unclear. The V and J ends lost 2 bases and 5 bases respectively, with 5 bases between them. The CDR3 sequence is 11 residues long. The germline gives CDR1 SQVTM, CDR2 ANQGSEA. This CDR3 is CSVESGDTQYF. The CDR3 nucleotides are TGCAGCGTTGAATCCGGAGATACGCAGTATTTT.

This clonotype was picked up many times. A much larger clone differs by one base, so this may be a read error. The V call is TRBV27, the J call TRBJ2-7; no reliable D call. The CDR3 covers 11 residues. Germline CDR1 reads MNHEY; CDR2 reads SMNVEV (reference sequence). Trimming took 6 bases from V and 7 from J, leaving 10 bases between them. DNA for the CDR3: TGTGCCAGCAGGATTTACCATGAGCAGTACTTC. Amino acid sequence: CASRIYHEQYF.

This chain's CDR3 is CASSSTSGRNYEQFF. CDR3 sequence (DNA): TGTGCCAGCAGCTCCACTAGCGGGAGAAACTATGAGCAGTTCTTC. V usage is TRBV28 and J usage is TRBJ2-1; the match to TRBD2 covers 11 bases. Per the germline V gene, CDR1 is MDHEN and CDR2 is SYDVKM. The CDR3 totals 15 residues. V was clipped by 6 bases and J by 8 bases; unmatched bases: 9.

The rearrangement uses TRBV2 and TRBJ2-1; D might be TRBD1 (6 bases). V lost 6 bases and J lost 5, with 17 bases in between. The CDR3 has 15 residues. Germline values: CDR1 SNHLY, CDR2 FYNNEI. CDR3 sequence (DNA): TGTGCCAGCAGGGCTACAGGGTCCCCGAACAATGAGCAGTTCTTC. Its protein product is CASRATGSPNNEQFF. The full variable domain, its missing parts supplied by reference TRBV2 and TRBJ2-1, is EPEVTQTPSHQVTQMGQEVILRCVPISNHLYFYWYRQILGQKVEFLVSFYNNEISEKSEIFDDQFSVERPDGSNFTLKIRSTKLEDSAMYFCASRATGSPNNEQFFGPGTRLTVL.

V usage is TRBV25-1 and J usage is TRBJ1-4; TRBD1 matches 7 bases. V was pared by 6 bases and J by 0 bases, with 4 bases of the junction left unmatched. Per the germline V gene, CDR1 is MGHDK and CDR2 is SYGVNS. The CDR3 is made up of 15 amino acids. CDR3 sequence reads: CASSRGGSTNEKLFF. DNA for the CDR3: TGTGCCAGCAGCAGGGGGGGATCAACTAATGAAAAACTGTTTTTT. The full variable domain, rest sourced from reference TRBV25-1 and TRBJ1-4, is EADIYQTPRYLVIGTGKKITLECSQTMGHDKMYWYQQDPGMELHLIHYSYGVNSTEKGDLSSESTVSRIRTEHFPLTLESARPSHTSQYLCASSRGGSTNEKLFFGSGTQLSVL.

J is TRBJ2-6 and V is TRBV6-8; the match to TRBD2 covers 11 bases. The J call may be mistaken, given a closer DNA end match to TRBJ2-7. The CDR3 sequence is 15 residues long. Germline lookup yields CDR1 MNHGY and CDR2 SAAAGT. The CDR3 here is CASSYKLAGGSEQYF. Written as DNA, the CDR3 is TGTGCCAGCAGTTACAAGCTAGCGGGAGGATCCGAGCAGTACTTC.

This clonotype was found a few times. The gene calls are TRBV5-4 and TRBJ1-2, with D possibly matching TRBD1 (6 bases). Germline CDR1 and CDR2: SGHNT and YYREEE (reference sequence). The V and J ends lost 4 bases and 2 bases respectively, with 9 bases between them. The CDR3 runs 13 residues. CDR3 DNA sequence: TGTGCCAGCAGCCCGGACAGCAACTATGGCTACACCTTC. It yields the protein CASSPDSNYGYTF.

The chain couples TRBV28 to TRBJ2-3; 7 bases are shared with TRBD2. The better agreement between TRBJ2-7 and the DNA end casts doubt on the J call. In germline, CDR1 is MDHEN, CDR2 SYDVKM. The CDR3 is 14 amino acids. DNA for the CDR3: TGTGCCAGCAGTTATCGAGCGGGATCCTACGAGCAGTACTTC. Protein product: CASSYRAGSYEQYF.

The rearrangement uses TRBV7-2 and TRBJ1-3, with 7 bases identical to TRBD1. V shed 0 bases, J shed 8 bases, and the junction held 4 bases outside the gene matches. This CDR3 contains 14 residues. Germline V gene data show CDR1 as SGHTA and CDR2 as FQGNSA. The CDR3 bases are TGTGCCAGCAGCTTAGCAGGGGGCGTAGACACCATATATTTT. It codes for CASSLAGGVDTIYF.

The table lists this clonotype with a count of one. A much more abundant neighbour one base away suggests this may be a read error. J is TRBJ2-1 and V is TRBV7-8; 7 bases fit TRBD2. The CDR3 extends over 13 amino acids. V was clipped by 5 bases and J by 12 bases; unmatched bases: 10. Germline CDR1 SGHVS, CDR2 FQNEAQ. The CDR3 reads CASSLWGGGGQFF. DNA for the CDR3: TGTGCCAGCAGCCTGTGGGGAGGCGGGGGGCAGTTCTTC.

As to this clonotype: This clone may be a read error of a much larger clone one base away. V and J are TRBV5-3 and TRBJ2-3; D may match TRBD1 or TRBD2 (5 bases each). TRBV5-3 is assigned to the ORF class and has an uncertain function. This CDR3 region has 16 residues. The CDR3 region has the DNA TGTGCCAGCAGCTTCCCGGGATCCCATAAATTGGGGGAGCTGTATTTT. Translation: CASSFPGSHKLGELYF.

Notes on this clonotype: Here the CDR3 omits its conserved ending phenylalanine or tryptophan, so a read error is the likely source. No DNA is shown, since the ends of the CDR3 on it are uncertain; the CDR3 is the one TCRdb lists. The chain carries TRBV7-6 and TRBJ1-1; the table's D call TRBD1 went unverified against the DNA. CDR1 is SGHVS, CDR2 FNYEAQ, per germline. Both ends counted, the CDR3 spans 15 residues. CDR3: CASSLADGNEQFFGP.

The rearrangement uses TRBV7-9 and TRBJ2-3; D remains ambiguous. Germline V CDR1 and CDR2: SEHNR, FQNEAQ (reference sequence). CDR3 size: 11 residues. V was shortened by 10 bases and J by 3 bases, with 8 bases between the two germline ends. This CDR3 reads CANEVTDTQYF. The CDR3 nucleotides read TGTGCCAATGAAGTGACAGATACGCAGTATTTT.

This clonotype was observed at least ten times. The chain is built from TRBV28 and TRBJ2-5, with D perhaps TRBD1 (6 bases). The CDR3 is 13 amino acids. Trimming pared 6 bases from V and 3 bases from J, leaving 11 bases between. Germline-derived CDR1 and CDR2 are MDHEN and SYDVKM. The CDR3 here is CASRGAVKETQYF. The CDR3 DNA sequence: TGTGCCAGCAGGGGGGCAGTCAAAGAGACCCAGTACTTC.

CDR3 loop: CASGGDTQYF. The CDR3 DNA sequence: TGTGCCAGCGGTGGAGATACGCAGTATTTT. The genes are TRBV6-1 and TRBJ2-3; D unresolved. The germline V and J ends were trimmed by 8 bases and 5 bases, with 5 bases remaining between them. The CDR3 contains 10 residues. Germline loops: CDR1 MNHNS, CDR2 SASEGT.

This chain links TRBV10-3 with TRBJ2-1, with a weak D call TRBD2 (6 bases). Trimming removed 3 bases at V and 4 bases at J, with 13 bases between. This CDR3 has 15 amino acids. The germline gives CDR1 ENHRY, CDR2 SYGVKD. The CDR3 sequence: CAISDFAGTYNEQFF. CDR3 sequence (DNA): TGTGCCATCAGTGATTTCGCGGGAACTTACAATGAGCAGTTCTTC.

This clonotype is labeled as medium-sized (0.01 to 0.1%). The CDR3 DNA follows: TGTGCCAGCAGTGTGCGAGATACGCAGTATTTT. Encoded protein: CASSVRDTQYF. The chain recombines TRBV6-1 with TRBJ2-3; D gene ambiguous. CDR1 is MNHNS and CDR2 is SASEGT in the germline V gene. This CDR3 is 11 amino acids long. Between the trimmed V and J ends, which lost 4 bases and 5 bases, there was a span of 4 bases.

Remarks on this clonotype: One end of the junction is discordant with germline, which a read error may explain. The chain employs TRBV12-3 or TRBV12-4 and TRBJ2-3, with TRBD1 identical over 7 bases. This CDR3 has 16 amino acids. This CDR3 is CASSLDIQDRNSPLHF. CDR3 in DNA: TGTGCCAGCAGTCTCGACATCCAGGACAGGAACTCACCCCTCCACTTC.

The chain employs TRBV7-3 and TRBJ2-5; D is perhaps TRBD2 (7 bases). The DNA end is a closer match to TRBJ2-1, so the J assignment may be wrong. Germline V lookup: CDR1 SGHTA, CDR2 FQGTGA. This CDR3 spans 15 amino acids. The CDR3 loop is CASSQTGGGYNEQFF. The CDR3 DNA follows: TGTGCCAGCAGCCAGACGGGGGGCGGATACAATGAGCAGTTCTTC.

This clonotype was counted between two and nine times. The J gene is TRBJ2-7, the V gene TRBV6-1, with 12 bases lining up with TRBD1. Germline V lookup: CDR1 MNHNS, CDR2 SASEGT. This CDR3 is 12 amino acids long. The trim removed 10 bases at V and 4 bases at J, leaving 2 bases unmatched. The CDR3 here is CAMGQGAYEQYF. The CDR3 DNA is TGTGCCATGGGACAGGGGGCTTACGAGCAGTACTTC.

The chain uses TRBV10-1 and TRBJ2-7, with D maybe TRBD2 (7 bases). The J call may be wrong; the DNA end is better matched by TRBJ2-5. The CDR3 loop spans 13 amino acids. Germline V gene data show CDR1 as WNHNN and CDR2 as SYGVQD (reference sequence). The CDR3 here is CAGAKGGGGTQYF. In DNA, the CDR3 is TGCGCCGGCGCAAAGGGGGGGGGGGGGACCCAGTACTTC.